These 8 T cell receptor beta chains originate from one sample sequenced in a study of blood T cell repertoires in COVID-19. The repertoire was sequenced with immunoSEQ multiplex PCR; TCRdb's copy has only in-frame clones and lacks some. The sample has 200,000 to 250,000 clones; roughly 82% are singletons. Sequencing used peripheral blood. These receptors were collected from a man in his fifties or sixties with active or convalescent COVID-19.

The CDR3 coding sequence is TGCGCCAGCAGCCAAGACAGGGGGTCCGTCTACGAGCAGTACTTC. Amino acid sequence: CASSQDRGSVYEQYF. The chain carries TRBV4-3 and TRBJ2-7; TRBD1 aligns across 7 bases. J gave up 3 bases and V 0 bases, and 5 bases lay outside the gene matches. The CDR3 extends over 15 amino acids. The germline gives CDR1 LGHNA, CDR2 YSLEER.

As DNA, the CDR3 is TGTGCCAGCAGATCACAGCACGCCGGAGGGCGGGAGGGCCAGGGCACAGATACGCAGTATTTT. Its translation: CASRSQHAGGREGQGTDTQYF. The J gene is TRBJ2-3, the V gene TRBV28, with 9 bases that match TRBD2. The V and J ends lost 6 bases and 1 base, in that order; junction bases with no gene match: 23. This CDR3 contains 21 residues. Germline V CDR1 and CDR2: MDHEN, SYDVKM. Full variable domain (remainder filled in from reference TRBV28 and TRBJ2-3): DVKVTQSSRYLVKRTGEKVFLECVQDMDHENMFWYRQDPGLGLRLIYFSYDVKMKEKGDIPEGYSVSREKKERFSLILESASTNQTSMYLCASRSQHAGGREGQGTDTQYFGPGTRLTVL.

This clone was detected once. The chain joins TRBV27 to TRBJ2-1, with a possible D match to TRBD1 (6 bases). The ends were cut back, 2 bases at V and 6 bases at J, with 14 bases in the middle. The CDR3 length is 15 residues. Germline V gene sequence: CDR1 MNHEY, CDR2 SMNVEV (reference sequence). The CDR3 sequence: CASSLKWGQVNEQFF. The DNA of the CDR3 is TGTGCCAGCAGTTTAAAATGGGGGCAGGTCAATGAGCAGTTCTTC.

CDR3 sequence reads: CASSPKGDRTSSYEQYV. The CDR3 DNA reads TGTGCCAGCAGTCCAAAAGGGGACAGGACAAGCTCCTACGAGCAGTACGTC. The genes are TRBV25-1 and TRBJ2-7, with 8 bases matching TRBD1. The ends lost 5 bases at V and 0 bases at J; junction bases unmatched: 12. CDR3 size: 17 residues. Germline lookup yields CDR1 MGHDK and CDR2 SYGVNS.

The J gene is TRBJ1-2, the V gene TRBV6-2 or TRBV6-3; D might be TRBD1 (5 bases). V lost 0 bases and J 4 bases, leaving 6 bases between the germline ends. In germline, CDR1 is MNHEY, CDR2 SVGEGT. This CDR3 region has 13 residues. CDR3 loop: CASSYSTGYGYTF. The CDR3 DNA reads as TGTGCCAGCAGTTACTCAACAGGCTATGGCTACACCTTC.

A remark on this clone: The identical CDR3 is also encoded by other nucleotide sequences in the sample. This chain joins TRBV7-2 and TRBJ1-5, with TRBD1 identical over 7 bases. Germline lookup yields CDR1 SGHTA and CDR2 FQGNSA. CDR3 length: 14 residues. Trimming took 5 bases from V and 2 from J; bases not matched to a gene: 3. The CDR3 reads CASSPQGGNQPQHF. The DNA for the CDR3 is TGTGCCAGCAGCCCCCAGGGGGGCAATCAGCCCCAGCATTTT.

CDR3 DNA: TGTGCCAGCAGTACCGGACTAGCGGGATTCCGGGGGGAGCAGTTCTTC. Protein: CASSTGLAGFRGEQFF. The chain has TRBV6-2 or TRBV6-3 and TRBJ2-1; 12 nucleotides align to TRBD2. Germline loops: CDR1 MNHEY, CDR2 SVGEGT. The V and J ends lost 5 bases and 10 bases, in that order; junction bases with no gene match: 12. This CDR3 comprises 16 residues.

The chain links TRBV2 to TRBJ2-1; tentative D call: TRBD2 (5 bases). Trimming stripped 6 bases from V and 12 bases from J, with 15 bases between. Germline CDR1 reads SNHLY; CDR2 reads FYNNEI. This CDR3 has 12 residues. CDR3 residues: CASSQMGGGQFF. CDR3 sequence (DNA): TGTGCCAGCAGCCAAATGGGCGGAGGGCAGTTCTTC.